The 12 T cell receptor beta chains below all came from one sample that was sequenced in a study of cytotoxic CD8 clonotypes in ibrutinib-treated CLL. This table comes from immunoSEQ multiplex PCR, and its TCRdb copy is limited to in-frame clones, with some not included. The data contain about 160,000 clones, roughly 88% of them seen just once; the ten biggest clones take up 3%. The sequences come from PBMCs, collected at disease progression, from a patient treated with ibrutinib. These receptors were taken from a human donor with chronic lymphocytic leukemia.

The sample holds one count of this clone. The V call is TRBV29-1, the J call TRBJ1-2; perhaps TRBD1 as D (5 bases). Germline CDR1 and CDR2: SQVTM and ANQGSEA. Between the trimmed V and J ends, which lost 4 bases and 4 bases, there was a span of 16 bases. The CDR3 sequence is 14 residues long. The CDR3 nucleotides are TGCAGCGTTGGGGGCGTAGTGGCCGCCTATGGCTACACCTTC. Amino acid sequence: CSVGGVVAAYGYTF.

This clone has only a few counts. The CDR3 sequence is CASSPHGRDYEQYF. CDR3 bases: TGTGCCAGCAGCCCCCACGGGAGGGACTACGAGCAGTACTTC. The genes are TRBV9 and TRBJ2-7; TRBD2 matches at 8 bases. In germline, CDR1 is SGDLS, CDR2 YYNGEE. Trimming removed 4 bases from V and 3 bases from J; junction bases left unmatched: 6. This CDR3 spans 14 amino acids.

The rearrangement uses TRBV19 and TRBJ1-1; D might be TRBD1 (6 bases). The length of the CDR3 is 15 residues. The germline V gene has CDR1 LNHDA and CDR2 SQIVND (reference sequence). Trimming pared 5 bases from V and 3 bases from J, leaving 16 bases between. The CDR3 region is CASSQGAGGYTEAFF. CDR3 DNA: TGTGCCAGTAGTCAGGGAGCGGGGGGCTACACTGAAGCTTTCTTT.

The chain carries TRBV9 and TRBJ1-1; TRBD1 matches at 12 bases. CDR1 SGDLS and CDR2 YYNGEE come from the germline V gene. V lost 1 base to trimming and J lost 1 base; unmatched junction nucleotides: 8. This CDR3 spans 18 amino acids. The CDR3 nucleotides read TGTGCCAGCAGCGTAAGGGACAGGGGGCATGGTGGGAACACTGAAGCTTTCTTT. Protein sequence: CASSVRDRGHGGNTEAFF.

The V call is TRBV28, the J call TRBJ1-1, with D possibly matching TRBD1 (5 bases). Germline V gene sequence: CDR1 MDHEN, CDR2 SYDVKM. CDR3 length: 16 amino acids. Trimming took 3 bases from V and 5 from J, leaving 19 bases between them. The CDR3 region has the DNA TGTGCCAGCAGTTTCCAGGCAGGGAACGTGGAAACTGAAGCTTTCTTT. It translates to CASSFQAGNVETEAFF.

This chain uses TRBV7-6 with TRBJ1-3; D unresolved. Germline assignment: CDR1 SGHVS and CDR2 FNYEAQ. V was cut by 5 bases and J by 5 bases, with 7 bases left in between. There are 12 residues in the CDR3. Here the CDR3 reads CASSLNRNTIYF. Here the CDR3 DNA reads TGTGCCAGCAGCCTAAACCGAAACACCATATATTTT.

The rearrangement joins TRBV5-4 to TRBJ2-7; perhaps TRBD1 as D (5 bases). The CDR3 loop spans 12 amino acids. Trimming took 1 base from V and 7 from J, leaving 9 bases between them. Germline V gives CDR1 SGHNT, CDR2 YYREEE (reference sequence). CDR3 protein: CASSLQGLEQYF. The CDR3 nucleotides are TGTGCCAGCAGCTTGCAGGGTCTGGAGCAGTACTTC.

The V call is TRBV6-5, the J call TRBJ2-7; 9 bases line up with TRBD1. Germline V CDR1 and CDR2: MNHEY, SVGAGI. CDR3 length: 13 amino acids. V shed 10 bases and J 9 bases; nucleotides not matched to a gene: 13. The CDR3 DNA is TGTGCCACCGTCGGACAGGGGAATCCTAGGCAGTACTTC. This encodes CATVGQGNPRQYF.

The table lists this clone with a few counts. The genes are TRBV7-9 and TRBJ1-2; D unclear. The V gene lost 1 base and the J gene lost 8 bases, with 11 bases spanning the gap. The CDR3 runs 13 residues. CDR1 SEHNR and CDR2 FQNEAQ come from the germline V gene (reference sequence). CDR3 loop: CASSLEDRGGYTF. The CDR3 nucleotides read TGTGCCAGCAGCTTAGAGGATCGAGGGGGCTACACCTTC.

A single count supports this clone. The J gene is TRBJ1-2, the V gene TRBV27, with 8 bases aligning to TRBD1. Germline V lookup: CDR1 MNHEY, CDR2 SMNVEV (reference sequence). The CDR3 consists of 17 residues. J was trimmed by 2 bases and V by 4 bases; bases with no gene match: 12. This CDR3 is CASSSPVGTGLNYGYTF. The CDR3 DNA reads TGTGCCAGCAGTTCACCGGTTGGGACAGGCCTAAACTATGGCTACACCTTC.

This sequence joins TRBV7-7 and TRBJ2-1; 12 bases line up with TRBD2. There are 16 residues in the CDR3. Germline trimming cut 5 bases from V and 1 base from J; bases unmatched to any gene: 3. Germline loops: CDR1 SSHAT, CDR2 FNYEAQ (reference sequence). CDR3 sequence reads: CASSVTSGSSYNEQFF. The CDR3 region has the DNA TGTGCCAGCAGCGTGACTAGCGGGAGTTCCTACAATGAGCAGTTCTTC.

This rearrangement joins TRBV6-1 to TRBJ2-7; D ambiguous. V shed 5 bases and J shed 4 bases, with 27 bases lying between them. The germline CDR1 and CDR2 sequences are MNHNS and SASEGT. The CDR3 length is 18 residues. CDR3 loop: CASSKGRSPGGKTYEQYF. The CDR3 DNA sequence: TGTGCCAGCAGTAAAGGACGCTCCCCCGGTGGCAAAACATACGAGCAGTACTTC.